This T cell receptor (beta chain) was recorded in a study of T cell responses to AZD1222 COVID-19 vaccine. The table came from immunoSEQ multiplex PCR; TCRdb's copy has only in-frame clones and leaves some out. The sample consists of approximately 160,000 clones, about 92% of them appearing once. V was pared by 6 bases and J by 7 bases, with 18 bases between. The CDR3 is 14 residues long. Germline V CDR1 and CDR2: MRHNA, SNTAGT. Material: peripheral blood, obtained on day 0 of AZD1222 vaccination. The TCR comes from an adult in good health. V gene TRBV6-4 combines with J gene TRBJ1-2; D possibly corresponds to TRBD1 (6 bases). The CDR3 is CASRPSEDSSGYTF. In DNA form, the CDR3 reads TGTGCCAGCAGACCTTCAGAGGACAGTTCTGGCTACACCTTC.